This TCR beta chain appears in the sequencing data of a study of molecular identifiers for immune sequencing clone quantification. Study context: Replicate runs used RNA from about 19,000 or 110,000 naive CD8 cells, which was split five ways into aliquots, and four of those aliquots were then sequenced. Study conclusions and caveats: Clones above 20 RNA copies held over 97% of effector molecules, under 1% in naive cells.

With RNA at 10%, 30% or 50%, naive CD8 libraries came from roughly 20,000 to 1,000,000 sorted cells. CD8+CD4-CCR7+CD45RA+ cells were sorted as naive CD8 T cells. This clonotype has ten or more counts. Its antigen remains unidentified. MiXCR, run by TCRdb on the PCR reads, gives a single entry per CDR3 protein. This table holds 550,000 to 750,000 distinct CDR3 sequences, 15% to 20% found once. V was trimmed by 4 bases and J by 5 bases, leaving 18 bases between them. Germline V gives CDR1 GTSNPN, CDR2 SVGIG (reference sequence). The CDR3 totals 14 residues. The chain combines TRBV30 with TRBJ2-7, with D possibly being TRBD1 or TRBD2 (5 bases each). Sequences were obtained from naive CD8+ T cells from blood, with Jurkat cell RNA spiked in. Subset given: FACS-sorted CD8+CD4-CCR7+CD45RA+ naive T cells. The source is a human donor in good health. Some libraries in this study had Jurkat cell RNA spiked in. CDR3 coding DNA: TGTGCCTGGACCTCATCTACCGTGGGGGACGAGCAGTACTTC. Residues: CAWTSSTVGDEQYF.